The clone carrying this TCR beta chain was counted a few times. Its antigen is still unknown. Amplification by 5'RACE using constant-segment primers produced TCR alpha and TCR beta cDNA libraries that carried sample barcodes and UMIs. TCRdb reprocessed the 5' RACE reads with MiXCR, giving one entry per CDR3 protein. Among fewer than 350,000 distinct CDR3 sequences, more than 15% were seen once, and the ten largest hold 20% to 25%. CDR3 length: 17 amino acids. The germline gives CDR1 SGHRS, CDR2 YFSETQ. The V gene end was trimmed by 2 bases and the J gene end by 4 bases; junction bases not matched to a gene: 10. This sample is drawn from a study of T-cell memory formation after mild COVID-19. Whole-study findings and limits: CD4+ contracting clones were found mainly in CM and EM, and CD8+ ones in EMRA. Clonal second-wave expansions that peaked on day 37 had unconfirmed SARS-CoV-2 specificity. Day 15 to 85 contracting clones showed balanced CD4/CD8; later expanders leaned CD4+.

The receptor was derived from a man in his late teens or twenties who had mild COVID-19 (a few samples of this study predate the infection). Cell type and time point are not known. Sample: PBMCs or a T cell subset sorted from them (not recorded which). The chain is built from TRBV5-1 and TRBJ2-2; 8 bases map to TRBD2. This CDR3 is CASSLFGSSGGTGELFF. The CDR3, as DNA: TGCGCCAGCAGCTTATTCGGTTCCAGCGGGGGCACCGGGGAGCTGTTTTTT. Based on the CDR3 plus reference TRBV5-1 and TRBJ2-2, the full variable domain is KAGVTQTPRYLIKTRGQQVTLSCSPISGHRSVSWYQQTPGQGLQFLFEYFSETQRNKGNFPGRFSGRQFSNSRSEMNVSTLELGDSALYLCASSLFGSSGGTGELFFGEGSRLTVL.